Below are 23 T cell receptor beta chains sequenced from a single sample in a study of beta chain features in type 1 diabetes. Study-wide findings and caveats: Moderate yet significant TCRB CDR3 shortening was seen in Type 1 diabetes patients in all four CD4+ subsets.

Antigens for these TCRs are unknown. Expressed TCRB transcripts got sequenced, as all isolated RNA was reverse transcribed. Sequencing was performed with immunoSEQ multiplex PCR; in TCRdb, only in-frame clones are kept and a portion is missing. The sample has 250,000 to 350,000 clones, approximately 15% seen once. The sample comprised naive CD4+ T cells from blood. These receptor sequences come from a man younger than 35 with type 1 diabetes.

This clone was recorded a few times. The chain links TRBV7-2 to TRBJ1-1; D possibly corresponds to TRBD1 (5 bases). V was cut by 3 bases and J by 4 bases, with 12 bases left in between. The CDR3 contains 14 residues. Germline assignment: CDR1 SGHTA and CDR2 FQGNSA. The CDR3 bases are TGTGCCAGCAGCTTCTTTGTGGGGCGCACTGAAGCTTTCTTT. This translates into CASSFFVGRTEAFF.

V gene TRBV2 combines with J gene TRBJ1-6; a weak D match, TRBD1 (6 bases). The CDR3 runs to 16 residues. The germline V gene encodes CDR1 SNHLY and CDR2 FYNNEI. Trimming took 6 bases from V and 3 from J, leaving 15 bases between them. CDR3 sequence reads: CASRLTGRSYNSPLHF. DNA for the CDR3: TGTGCCAGCAGGCTGACAGGTAGAAGCTATAATTCACCCCTCCACTTT.

This clone was detected a few times. The J gene is TRBJ1-5, the V gene TRBV5-8, with D maybe TRBD1 (5 bases). The CDR3 has 16 amino acids. Germline CDR1 SGHTS, CDR2 YDEGEE. The V and J ends lost 4 bases and 6 bases respectively, with 20 bases between them. This chain's CDR3 is CASSPGYLDTGQPQHF. CDR3 in DNA: TGTGCCAGCAGCCCCGGCTATCTGGACACCGGTCAGCCCCAGCATTTT.

This clone was detected only a few times. The chain employs TRBV30 and TRBJ1-1; 7 nucleotides line up with TRBD1. This CDR3 comprises 14 residues. J gave up 4 bases and V 5 bases, and 10 bases lay outside the gene matches. CDR1 is GTSNPN and CDR2 is SVGIG in the germline V gene (reference sequence). The CDR3 nucleotides read TGTGCCTGGGCCCTCAGGGGGAAATCCACTGAAGCTTTCTTT. Protein product: CAWALRGKSTEAFF.

This clone has more than one count but fewer than ten. The chain joins TRBV14 to TRBJ1-2; TRBD1 is a possible D gene (5 bases). CDR1 is SGHDN and CDR2 is FVKESK in the germline V gene. Trimming left V 4 bases short and J 3 bases short, with 15 bases between. There are 15 residues in the CDR3. CDR3 in amino acids: CASSREDGHYYGYTF. The CDR3 DNA reads TGTGCCAGCAGCCGGGAGGACGGACACTACTATGGCTACACCTTC.

This chain connects TRBV6-1 to TRBJ2-7; tentatively, D is TRBD1 (6 bases). In germline, CDR1 is MNHNS, CDR2 SASEGT. V lost 6 bases to trimming and J lost 0 bases, with 12 bases between them. The CDR3 consists of 14 residues. CDR3 nucleotides: TGTGCCAGCAGAAGGGGGTTAAGCTCCTACGAGCAGTACTTC. Its protein is CASRRGLSSYEQYF.

A few counts support this clone. This chain uses TRBV7-9 with TRBJ2-3, with TRBD2 matching over 8 bases. CDR3 length: 15 amino acids. Germline V lookup: CDR1 SEHNR, CDR2 FQNEAQ (reference sequence). The V and J ends lost 1 base and 2 bases, in that order; junction bases with no gene match: 2. The chain's CDR3 is CASSLVAGTTDTQYF. The DNA for the CDR3 is TGTGCCAGCAGCTTAGTAGCGGGAACCACAGATACGCAGTATTTT.

The sample holds a few counts of this clone. The rearrangement joins TRBV28 to TRBJ2-2, with a weak D call TRBD2 (6 bases). The CDR3 is made up of 18 amino acids. Trimming took 4 bases from V and 0 from J, leaving 18 bases between them. CDR1 is MDHEN, CDR2 SYDVKM, per germline. CDR3 residues: CASSYPWRGGPNTGELFF. The CDR3 nucleotides read TGTGCCAGCAGTTATCCTTGGAGGGGAGGACCGAACACCGGGGAGCTGTTTTTT.

CDR3 region: CASSLGPRTSGRADDEQFF. The CDR3 coding sequence is TGTGCCAGCAGCTTAGGTCCGAGGACTAGCGGGAGGGCCGACGATGAGCAGTTCTTC. The chain has TRBV7-9 and TRBJ2-1, with 15 bases that match TRBD2. CDR1 is SEHNR and CDR2 is FQNEAQ in the germline V gene (reference sequence). Trimming took 1 base from V and 8 from J; bases not matched to a gene: 12. This CDR3 contains 19 residues.

This clone showed up just a few times. The chain combines TRBV2 with TRBJ2-5; 8 bases line up with TRBD2. The CDR3 extends over 15 amino acids. With 6 bases clipped from V and 4 bases from J, the junction kept 10 bases outside the gene matches. The germline gives CDR1 SNHLY, CDR2 FYNNEI. Written as DNA, the CDR3 is TGTGCCAGCAGCCACAGACTAGCGAGGGGAGAGACCCAGTACTTC. As protein: CASSHRLARGETQYF.

This clone was observed a few times. The CDR3 is CASSPTSVTGELFF. As DNA, the CDR3 is TGTGCCAGTAGTCCGACATCCGTGACCGGGGAGCTGTTTTTT. V and J are TRBV19 and TRBJ2-2; D is uncertain. The length of the CDR3 is 14 residues. V was pared by 5 bases and J by 5 bases, with 12 bases between. The germline V gene has CDR1 LNHDA and CDR2 SQIVND (reference sequence).

Regarding this clone: The same CDR3 arises from other DNA sequences in this sample as well. CDR3 amino acids: CAWSSRETQYF. The DNA of the CDR3 is TGTGCCTGGAGTTCTCGGGAGACCCAGTACTTC. The chain is built from TRBV30 and TRBJ2-5; no firm D call. CDR3 size: 11 residues. V lost 2 bases, J lost 5 bases, and 6 bases lay in between. The germline gives CDR1 GTSNPN, CDR2 SVGIG (reference sequence).

V gene TRBV10-3 combines with J gene TRBJ2-1, with D possibly being TRBD1 (6 bases). V lost 6 bases and J lost 4, with 7 bases in between. Germline lookup yields CDR1 ENHRY and CDR2 SYGVKD. This CDR3 region has 12 residues. The CDR3 protein is CAIRDSYNEQFF. The CDR3 DNA is TGTGCCATCAGGGACAGTTACAATGAGCAGTTCTTC.

The chain joins TRBV2 to TRBJ1-5; D ambiguous. The V gene's germline CDR1 is SNHLY and CDR2 FYNNEI. This CDR3 is 14 amino acids long. Trimming took off 4 bases at V and 11 bases at J, with 18 bases between the two ends. In DNA form, the CDR3 reads TGTGCCAGCAGTGTGGTACCGCCGGTTGGAGCCCAGCATTTT. Its translation is CASSVVPPVGAQHF.

This clone was observed a few times. This chain links TRBV10-2 with TRBJ1-4, with TRBD1 matching over 7 bases. CDR3 length: 14 residues. Germline values: CDR1 WSHSY, CDR2 SAAADI. Losses at the gene ends were 9 bases for V and 4 bases for J; bases not matched to a gene: 8. CDR3 DNA sequence: TGCGCCAGTTCACCGGGACAGCTTAATGAAAAACTGTTTTTT. Protein product: CASSPGQLNEKLFF.

V gene TRBV30 combines with J gene TRBJ1-2, with 11 bases lining up with TRBD1. The V segment lost 3 bases and the J segment 6 bases; nucleotides outside the gene matches: 6. This CDR3 contains 14 residues. Germline loops: CDR1 GTSNPN, CDR2 SVGIG (reference sequence). The CDR3 DNA sequence: TGTGCCTGGAGAAGGACAGGGGGCGTGGATGGCTACACCTTC. It is translated as CAWRRTGGVDGYTF.

The genes are TRBV27 and TRBJ2-2; maybe TRBD2 (6 bases). CDR1 is MNHEY and CDR2 is SMNVEV in the germline V gene (reference sequence). The length of the CDR3 is 20 residues. Trimming took 0 bases from V and 6 from J, leaving 26 bases between them. The CDR3, as DNA: TGTGCCAGCAGTTTATCTCTCCCTACGGTTCAGGCGGGAAAGTCCGGGGAGCTGTTTTTT. Its protein is CASSLSLPTVQAGKSGELFF.

There are a few counts of this clone. The chain recombines TRBV19 with TRBJ1-1; D unresolved. The CDR3 is 16 residues long. V was pared by 3 bases and J by 0 bases, with 14 bases between. Germline-derived CDR1 and CDR2 are LNHDA and SQIVND (reference sequence). The CDR3 DNA follows: TGTGCCAGTAGTATCCTAGGCCTTAGCCTGAACACTGAAGCTTTCTTT. Its translation is CASSILGLSLNTEAFF. Supplemented by reference TRBV19 and TRBJ1-1, the full variable domain reads DGGITQSPKYLFRKEGQNVTLSCEQNLNHDAMYWYRQDPGQGLRLIYYSQIVNDFQKGDIAEGYSVSREKKESFPLTVTSAQKNPTAFYLCASSILGLSLNTEAFFGQGTRLTVV.

This clone was observed a few times. The gene calls are TRBV28 and TRBJ2-4; 9 bases are shared with TRBD1. CDR1 is MDHEN and CDR2 is SYDVKM in the germline V gene. V was pared by 7 bases and J by 3 bases, with 7 bases of the junction left unmatched. The CDR3 has 15 amino acids. The CDR3 bases are TGTGCCAGCACTCCGTGGGGACAGGGCAAAAACATTCAGTACTTC. Translated, it gives CASTPWGQGKNIQYF.

This clone was counted only a few times. The J gene is TRBJ2-7, the V gene TRBV2; the match to TRBD1 covers 10 bases. CDR3 length equals 14 residues. Germline-derived CDR1 and CDR2 are SNHLY and FYNNEI. With V trimmed by 6 bases and J by 5 bases, 7 bases remained unmatched. The CDR3 protein is CASSRDRGFHEQYF. In DNA, the CDR3 is TGTGCCAGCAGCCGGGACAGGGGCTTCCACGAGCAGTACTTC.

This clone was counted between two and nine times. The rearrangement joins TRBV7-8 to TRBJ2-3; a possible D gene is TRBD2 (5 bases). CDR3 length: 16 residues. V was pared by 5 bases and J by 0 bases, with 15 bases between. Per the germline V gene, CDR1 is SGHVS and CDR2 is FQNEAQ. CDR3 sequence reads: CASSADRQRSTDTQYF. The CDR3 bases are TGTGCCAGCAGCGCGGATCGGCAGCGGAGCACAGATACGCAGTATTTT.

The genes are TRBV29-1 and TRBJ2-7, with 7 positions matching TRBD2. The germline gives CDR1 SQVTM, CDR2 ANQGSEA. CDR3 length: 12 amino acids. V was pared by 5 bases and J by 3 bases, with 4 bases of the junction left unmatched. CDR3: CSVLGEGYEQYF. In DNA form, the CDR3 reads TGCAGCGTTTTAGGGGAGGGCTACGAGCAGTACTTC.

The genes are TRBV27 and TRBJ2-1, with D unclear. Germline assignment: CDR1 MNHEY and CDR2 SMNVEV (reference sequence). This CDR3 contains 13 residues. V was shortened by 0 bases and J by 7 bases, with 7 bases between the two germline ends. In DNA form, the CDR3 reads TGTGCCAGCAGTTTATCGGCCGGGAATGAGCAGTTCTTC. It specifies CASSLSAGNEQFF.